This TCR beta chain was captured in a study of identifying expanded T cells in peripheral blood. Whole-study findings and limits: Over about two and four weeks, about 17 and 20 clones changed, versus approximately 1.1 between replicates. Across healthy donors, higher total template counts meant significantly greater roughly 2-week count variance.

This clone was seen more than once but under ten times. The antigen remains unidentified. No infections or other immune events were documented during collection. The CDR3 is 19 amino acids. From germline, CDR1 is SEHNR and CDR2 FQNEAQ (reference sequence). V lost 6 bases and J lost 0, with 24 bases in between. The method was immunoSEQ multiplex PCR; TCRdb's version includes in-frame clones alone and lacks a portion of them. The data contain under 130,000 clones, around 89% of them singletons. Sequencing input: blood. The source of this sequence is a person aged 18-70 years in good health. This rearrangement joins TRBV7-9 to TRBJ1-3; D might be TRBD1 (6 bases). This CDR3 reads CASRTATGRRTGSGNTIYF. CDR3 bases: TGTGCCAGCAGGACGGCCACAGGGAGGCGGACGGGCTCTGGAAACACCATATATTTT.